The 27 T cell receptor beta chains given below trace back to one sample, sequenced in a study of cytomegalovirus exposure and HLA in healthy donors (dated by TCRdb to about 2017). Library method: the immunoSEQ multiplex PCR assay. For the multiplex PCR, a mixture combining 60 forward primers for TCR Vbeta segments and 13 reverse primers for TCR Jbeta segments was used. TCRdb mirrors the immuneACCESS table, restricted to in-frame sequences. Some clones are absent from its copies; in checked studies, under half trace to an unresolved V gene, and the reason for the others is unknown. Present in this sample are fewer than 200,000 clones, over 65% of which were seen just once. The ten largest clones capture 2% to 2.5% of the sample. The source material was PBMCs. The receptor source for this set is a man in his 60s in good health and CMV-seronegative.

The genes are TRBV6-1 and TRBJ2-1; TRBD2 matches at 9 bases. The CDR3 has 15 residues. Unmatched junction bases numbered 9, after V lost 6 bases and J lost 6 bases. In germline, CDR1 is MNHNS, CDR2 SASEGT. CDR3 region: CASRAGTSFANEQFF. The DNA for the CDR3 is TGTGCCAGCAGAGCAGGGACTAGCTTTGCCAATGAGCAGTTCTTC.

The V gene is TRBV29-1, the J gene TRBJ2-2; D is uncertain. The CDR3 runs 11 residues. V dropped 4 bases and J dropped 3 bases, with 3 bases sitting between them. Germline-derived CDR1 and CDR2 are SQVTM and ANQGSEA. Here the CDR3 DNA reads TGCAGCGTTGGCGACACCGGGGAGCTGTTTTTT. Protein sequence: CSVGDTGELFF.

The J gene is TRBJ2-1, the V gene TRBV13; 11 positions match TRBD2. Germline V gene lookup returns CDR1 PRHDT and CDR2 FYEKMQ (reference sequence). J was trimmed by 4 bases and V by 2 bases; bases with no gene match: 1. The CDR3 is 15 residues long. The CDR3 here is CASSLLAGGYNEQFF. The DNA for the CDR3 is TGTGCCAGCAGCTTACTAGCGGGGGGTTACAATGAGCAGTTCTTC.

This clone has only one observation. This sequence joins TRBV5-4 and TRBJ2-1; tentatively, D is TRBD1 (7 bases). V lost 2 bases to trimming and J lost 3 bases, with 12 bases between them. The CDR3 is made up of 15 amino acids. Germline V gene lookup returns CDR1 SGHNT and CDR2 YYREEE (reference sequence). This CDR3 reads CASSLQGRNYNEQFF. CDR3 bases: TGTGCCAGCAGCTTACAGGGGAGGAACTACAATGAGCAGTTCTTC. The full variable domain, completed using reference TRBV5-4 and TRBJ2-1, is ETGVTQSPTHLIKTRGQQVTLRCSSQSGHNTVSWYQQALGQGPQFIFQYYREEENGRGNFPPRFSGLQFPNYSSELNVNALELDDSALYLCASSLQGRNYNEQFFGPGTRLTVL.

This clone came up a few times. The chain is built from TRBV5-6 and TRBJ1-2, with D possibly TRBD1 on 6 matching bases. Germline-derived CDR1 and CDR2 are SGHDT and YYEEEE. V was trimmed by 4 bases and J by 8 bases, leaving 21 bases between them. The CDR3 spans 15 residues. The CDR3 sequence is CASSGTGWGNFGYTF. The CDR3 coding sequence is TGTGCCAGCAGCGGTACAGGGTGGGGTAATTTCGGCTACACCTTC.

The CDR3 protein is CASSPLTPGQGMGEQYF. Here the CDR3 DNA reads TGTGCCAGCTCACCTCTTACCCCGGGACAGGGAATGGGCGAGCAGTACTTC. The chain combines TRBV18 with TRBJ2-7; 9 positions agree with TRBD1. CDR3 length equals 17 residues. The V gene's germline CDR1 is KGHSH and CDR2 LQKENI. With 3 bases clipped from V and 6 bases from J, the junction kept 15 bases outside the gene matches.

The V call is TRBV9, the J call TRBJ1-2; possibly TRBD1 for D (6 bases). CDR3 length: 15 residues. Germline CDR1 reads SGDLS; CDR2 reads YYNGEE. Trimming pared 3 bases from V and 0 bases from J, leaving 12 bases between. The CDR3 sequence: CASSGDRNPNYGYTF. The CDR3 DNA is TGTGCCAGCAGCGGCGACAGGAACCCTAACTATGGCTACACCTTC.

The V call is TRBV6-1, the J call TRBJ2-7; D may be TRBD2 (6 bases). The CDR3 has 15 amino acids. Per the germline V gene, CDR1 is MNHNS and CDR2 is SASEGT. The V end was cut by 5 bases, the J end by 0 bases, with 14 bases between. CDR3 region: CASSTEAGTSYEQYF. The CDR3 DNA sequence: TGTGCCAGCAGTACCGAGGCGGGGACCTCCTACGAGCAGTACTTC.

The chain recombines TRBV6-5 with TRBJ2-2; a possible D gene is TRBD2 (5 bases). With 2 bases removed from V and 1 base from J, the gap between germline ends came to 11 bases. The CDR3 consists of 16 residues. CDR1 and CDR2 (germline): MNHEY, SVGAGI. For the CDR3, the DNA is TGTGCCAGCAGTTACGGAGGACGGCAGAACACCGGGGAGCTGTTTTTT. Translating gives CASSYGGRQNTGELFF.

The genes are TRBV9 and TRBJ2-3; 13 bases line up with TRBD2. Germline CDR1 reads SGDLS; CDR2 reads YYNGEE. The CDR3 is 16 amino acids. The V gene end was trimmed by 2 bases and the J gene end by 6 bases; junction bases not matched to a gene: 6. The CDR3, as DNA: TGTGCCAGCAGCGTTACAGGACTAGCGGGAGCCGATACGCAGTATTTT. Protein: CASSVTGLAGADTQYF.

Comments on this clone: One junction end disagrees with the germline gene, perhaps due to a read error. This chain links TRBV13 with TRBJ1-2; weak D call: TRBD1 (6 bases). Germline V gives CDR1 PRHDT, CDR2 FYEKMQ (reference sequence). The CDR3 has 14 residues. CDR3 in DNA: TGTGCCAGCAGCCTAGGGCGGACAGATAATGGCTACACCTTC. This encodes CASSLGRTDNGYTF. The variable domain in full, with the rest retrieved from reference TRBV13 and TRBJ1-2, is AAGVIQSPRHLIKEKRETATLKCYPIPRHDTVYWYQQGPGQDPQFLISFYEKMQSDKGSIPDRFSAQQFSDYHSELNMSSLELGDSALYFCASSLGRTDNGYTFGSGTRLTVV.

This rearrangement joins TRBV5-6 to TRBJ1-4, with TRBD1 matching 9 bases. The germline gives CDR1 SGHDT, CDR2 YYEEEE. V was clipped by 4 bases and J by 7 bases; unmatched bases: 5. The CDR3 has 14 residues. The CDR3 spells CASSRDRVGEKLFF. CDR3 DNA sequence: TGTGCCAGCAGCCGGGACAGGGTGGGTGAAAAACTGTTTTTT.

V usage is TRBV19 and J usage is TRBJ2-2; TRBD1 is a possible D gene (6 bases). Trimming shortened V by 6 bases and J by 0 bases, and 14 bases separated the two germline ends. The germline V gene encodes CDR1 LNHDA and CDR2 SQIVND (reference sequence). CDR3 length equals 16 residues. The CDR3 region is CASRGVGQSNTGELFF. For the CDR3, the DNA is TGTGCCAGTAGGGGAGTAGGACAGTCGAACACCGGGGAGCTGTTTTTT.

The V call is TRBV13, the J call TRBJ2-7; D gene uncertain. V dropped 6 bases and J dropped 2 bases, with 23 bases sitting between them. CDR3 length equals 17 residues. Germline values: CDR1 PRHDT, CDR2 FYEKMQ (reference sequence). Here the CDR3 DNA reads TGTGCCAGCAGGTTTCCCCCGACGGGTAGATGCCCCTACGAGCAGTACTTC. Translated: CASRFPPTGRCPYEQYF.

The chain has TRBV6-1 and TRBJ1-1, with TRBD1 matching over 7 bases. Germline assignment: CDR1 MNHNS and CDR2 SASEGT. V was pared by 4 bases and J by 5 bases, with 13 bases of the junction left unmatched. The CDR3 is 16 residues long. DNA of the CDR3: TGTGCCAGCAGTGGCCGGGACAGACTAGAGGGAACTGAAGCTTTCTTT. Protein product: CASSGRDRLEGTEAFF.

The gene calls are TRBV7-9 and TRBJ1-2; the match to TRBD1 covers 8 bases. Trimming took 4 bases from V and 6 from J; bases not matched to a gene: 7. The CDR3 has 14 amino acids. The germline gives CDR1 SEHNR, CDR2 FQNEAQ (reference sequence). As DNA, the CDR3 is TGTGCCAGCAGCTCTCCAGGGGGCGGGAATGGCTACACCTTC. It codes for CASSSPGGGNGYTF.

The chain employs TRBV9 and TRBJ1-6, with 7 bases matching TRBD1. Germline trimming cut 0 bases from V and 13 bases from J; bases unmatched to any gene: 1. Germline V gene lookup returns CDR1 SGDLS and CDR2 YYNGEE. The CDR3 runs to 12 residues. CDR3: CASSVETGPLHF. CDR3 nucleotide sequence: TGTGCCAGCAGCGTAGAGACAGGGCCCCTCCACTTT.

This clone occurred once. V is TRBV7-6 and J is TRBJ1-1; the match to TRBD1 covers 8 bases. The CDR3 totals 15 residues. Looked up from germline, CDR1 is SGHVS and CDR2 is FNYEAQ. Trimming removed 5 bases from V and 1 base from J; junction bases left unmatched: 6. The CDR3 spells CASSPRQGPNTEAFF. The CDR3 DNA follows: TGTGCCAGCAGCCCCCGACAGGGGCCGAACACTGAAGCTTTCTTT. Complete variable domain (other parts from reference TRBV7-6 and TRBJ1-1): GAGVSQSPRYKVTKRGQDVALRCDPISGHVSLYWYRQALGQGPEFLTYFNYEAQQDKSGLPNDRFSAERPEGSISTLTIQRTEQRDSAMYRCASSPRQGPNTEAFFGQGTRLTVV.

V usage is TRBV7-9 and J usage is TRBJ1-6; D unclear. V lost 5 bases and J 5 bases, leaving 13 bases between the germline ends. CDR3 length: 15 amino acids. Germline CDR1 is SEHNR and CDR2 is FQNEAQ (reference sequence). The CDR3 coding sequence is TGTGCCAGCAGCCTCCGTCAGGCCGATAATTCACCCCTCCACTTT. Protein product: CASSLRQADNSPLHF.

This clone was seen a few times. Other nucleotide sequences from this sample produce the same CDR3. The chain joins TRBV6-6 to TRBJ2-5, with 7 bases aligning to TRBD1. CDR1 is MNHNY and CDR2 is SVGAGI in the germline V gene (reference sequence). The CDR3 length is 15 residues. After removal of 0 bases from V and 2 bases from J, the junction contained 3 bases not matched to a gene. In nucleotides, the CDR3 is TGTGCCAGCAGTTACTCGAACAGGGGACAAGAGACCCAGTACTTC. Encoded protein: CASSYSNRGQETQYF.

The chain has TRBV5-4 and TRBJ1-3; D unclear. Deletions cut 1 base from V and 4 bases from J, with 9 bases between. There are 14 residues in the CDR3. Germline values: CDR1 SGHNT, CDR2 YYREEE (reference sequence). The CDR3 sequence is CASSLKGVGNTIYF. CDR3 nucleotides: TGTGCCAGCAGCTTGAAGGGAGTCGGAAACACCATATATTTT. Full variable domain (remainder filled in from reference TRBV5-4 and TRBJ1-3): ETGVTQSPTHLIKTRGQQVTLRCSSQSGHNTVSWYQQALGQGPQFIFQYYREEENGRGNFPPRFSGLQFPNYSSELNVNALELDDSALYLCASSLKGVGNTIYFGEGSWLTVV.

The J gene is TRBJ2-3, the V gene TRBV30; TRBD1 is a possible D gene (5 bases). The V end was cut by 1 base, the J end by 6 bases, with 20 bases between. CDR1 is GTSNPN and CDR2 is SVGIG in the germline V gene (reference sequence). This CDR3 contains 16 residues. Here the CDR3 reads CAWSAGLTNRRDTQYF. The CDR3 bases are TGTGCCTGGAGTGCGGGTCTAACCAACAGGCGGGATACGCAGTATTTT.

The gene calls are TRBV18 and TRBJ1-6, with TRBD1 matching over 7 bases. The V gene's germline CDR1 is KGHSH and CDR2 LQKENI. Trimming cost V 5 bases and J 6 bases; bases outside gene matches: 4. This CDR3 spans 14 amino acids. The CDR3, as DNA: TGTGCCAGCTCAGAGGGGGCCGGTAATTCACCCCTCCACTTT. Translated: CASSEGAGNSPLHF.

The chain recombines TRBV7-8 with TRBJ2-7, with 7 bases lining up with TRBD2. Trimming removed 0 bases from V and 5 bases from J; junction bases left unmatched: 10. This CDR3 comprises 16 residues. Germline CDR1 reads SGHVS; CDR2 reads FQNEAQ. In DNA, the CDR3 is TGTGCCAGCAGCTTAGCGGGGGTGGGGGGGAAGGACGAGCAGTACTTC. Translating it yields CASSLAGVGGKDEQYF. The full variable domain, with the rest looked up from reference TRBV7-8 and TRBJ2-7, is GAGVSQSPRYKVAKRGQDVALRCDPISGHVSLFWYQQALGQGPEFLTYFQNEAQLDKSGLPSDRFFAERPEGSVSTLKIQRTQQEDSAVYLCASSLAGVGGKDEQYFGPGTRLTVT.

About this clone: Different DNA sequences within this sample yield the same CDR3. This chain connects TRBV11-2 to TRBJ1-1; TRBD1 agrees at 7 bases. Trimming took 5 bases from V and 1 from J; bases not matched to a gene: 1. The CDR3 is 13 amino acids. The germline V gene has CDR1 SGHAT and CDR2 FQNNGV. The CDR3 DNA reads TGTGCCAGCAGCCGACAGGGGAACACTGAAGCTTTCTTT. This codes for CASSRQGNTEAFF.

This clone was recorded once. One end of the junction is discordant with germline, which a read error may explain. The V gene is TRBV5-8, the J gene TRBJ1-4, with no clear D. This CDR3 is built from 10 residues. Germline CDR1 reads SGHTS; CDR2 reads YDEGEE. In DNA form, the CDR3 reads TGTGCCAGCAGCTTAGTCCGGACTGCTTTT. It encodes CASSLVRTAF.

This clone appeared a few times. The chain has TRBV19 and TRBJ2-1; 9 nucleotides line up with TRBD1. Germline loops: CDR1 LNHDA, CDR2 SQIVND (reference sequence). This CDR3 contains 13 residues. With V trimmed by 6 bases and J by 3 bases, 0 bases remained unmatched. In nucleotides, the CDR3 is TGTGCCAGTAGGGGACAGGGCTACAATGAGCAGTTCTTC. It yields the protein CASRGQGYNEQFF.